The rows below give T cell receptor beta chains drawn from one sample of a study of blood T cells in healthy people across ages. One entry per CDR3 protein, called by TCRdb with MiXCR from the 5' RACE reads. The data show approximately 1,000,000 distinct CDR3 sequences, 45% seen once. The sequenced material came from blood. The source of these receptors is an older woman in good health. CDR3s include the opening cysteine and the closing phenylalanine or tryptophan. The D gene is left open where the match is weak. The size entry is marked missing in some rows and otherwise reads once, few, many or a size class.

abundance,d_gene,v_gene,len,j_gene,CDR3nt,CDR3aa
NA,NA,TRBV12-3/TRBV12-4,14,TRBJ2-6,TGTGCCAGCAGTTTAATGGGGGGGGCCAACGTCCTGACTTTC,CASSLMGGANVLTF
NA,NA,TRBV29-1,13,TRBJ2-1,TGCAGCGTTTGGGCCATGATGGGGAATGAGCAGTTCTTC,CSVWAMMGNEQFF
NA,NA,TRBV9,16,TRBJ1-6,TGTGCCAGCAGCTATACAGGGAGCTCCTATAATTCACCCCTCCACTTT,CASSYTGSSYNSPLHF
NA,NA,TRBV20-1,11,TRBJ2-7,TGCAGTGCTATCTCAGCTTCCGAGCAGTACTTC,CSAISASEQYF
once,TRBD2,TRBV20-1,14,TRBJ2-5,TGCAGTGCTAGAGGGGCGGGAGCCGTTAATGAGCAGTACTTC,CSARGAGAVNEQYF
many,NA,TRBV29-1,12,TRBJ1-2,TGCAGCGTTGTAGGCAGGACCTATGGCTACACCTTC,CSVVGRTYGYTF
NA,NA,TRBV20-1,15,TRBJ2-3,TGCAGTGCCCGACGCCCGGGACCTAGCACAGATACGCAGTATTTT,CSARRPGPSTDTQYF
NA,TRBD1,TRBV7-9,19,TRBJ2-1,TGTGCCAGCAGCACGCCTAGGGACAGAGGGCTAGCAGGGTACAATGAGCAGTTCTTC,CASSTPRDRGLAGYNEQFF
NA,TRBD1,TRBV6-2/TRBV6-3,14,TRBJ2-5,TGTGCCAGCAGTTATTGGGACAGGGAAGAGACCCAGTACTTC,CASSYWDREETQYF
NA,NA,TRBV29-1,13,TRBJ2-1,TGCAGCGTTGGGGCCATGATGGGGAATGAGCAGTTCTTC,CSVGAMMGNEQFF
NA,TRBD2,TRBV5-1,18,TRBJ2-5,TGCGCCAGCAGCTTGGGGGGGGGGACCGCCAAACTTCAAGAGACCCAGTACTTC,CASSLGGGTAKLQETQYF
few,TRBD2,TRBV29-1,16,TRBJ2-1,TGCAGCGTCATGCTGAGGGCTAGCGGTACCTACAATGAGCAGTTCTTC,CSVMLRASGTYNEQFF
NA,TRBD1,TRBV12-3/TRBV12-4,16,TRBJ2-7,TGTGCCAGCAGTTACGCCGGGACAGGTCTTCTCTACGAGCAGTACTTC,CASSYAGTGLLYEQYF
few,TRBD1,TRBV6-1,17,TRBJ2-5,TGTGCCAGCAGTGACTGGGGGCAGGGGGCGCCGGAAGAGACCCAGTACTTC,CASSDWGQGAPEETQYF
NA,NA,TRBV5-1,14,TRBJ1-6,TGCGCCAGCAGCTCGACTGGCTATAATTCACCCCTCCACTTT,CASSSTGYNSPLHF
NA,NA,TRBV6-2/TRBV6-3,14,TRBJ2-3,TGTGCCAGCAGTCCGACTGGACGGCCAGATACGCAGTATTTT,CASSPTGRPDTQYF
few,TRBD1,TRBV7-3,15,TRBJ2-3,TGTGCCAGCAGCTTGATGACAGGGGGCCCAGATACGCAGTATTTT,CASSLMTGGPDTQYF
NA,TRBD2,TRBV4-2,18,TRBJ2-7,TGTGCCAGCAGCCCAATTGGAGCGGGAGAATTTTACGGCTACGAGCAGTACTTC,CASSPIGAGEFYGYEQYF
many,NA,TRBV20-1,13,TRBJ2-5,TGCAGTGCTCTCACAGGGTGGCAAGAGACCCAGTACTTC,CSALTGWQETQYF
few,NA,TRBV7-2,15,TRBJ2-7,TGTGCCAGCAGCTTAGTCGCCTGGACCTCCTACGAGCAGTACTTC,CASSLVAWTSYEQYF
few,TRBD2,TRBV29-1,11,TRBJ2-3,TGCAGCACGGGACTAGCTGGATTGCAGTATTTT,CSTGLAGLQYF
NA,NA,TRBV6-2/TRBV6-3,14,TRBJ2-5,TGTGCCAGCAGTTATGAGGGCCCGGTCGAGACCCAGTACTTC,CASSYEGPVETQYF
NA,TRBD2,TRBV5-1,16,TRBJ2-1,TGCGCCAGCAGCGTCAGCGGGAGGGACTCCTACAATGAGCAGTTCTTC,CASSVSGRDSYNEQFF
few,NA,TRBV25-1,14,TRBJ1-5,TGTGCCAGCAGTCGGCAAGATAGCAATCAGCCCCAGCATTTT,CASSRQDSNQPQHF
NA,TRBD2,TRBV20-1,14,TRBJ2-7,TGCAGTGCTAGTCAAGGACTAGCGAGTTACGAGCAGTACTTC,CSASQGLASYEQYF
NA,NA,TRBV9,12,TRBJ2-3,TGTGCCAGCAGCAGAGGCGTAGATACGCAGTATTTT,CASSRGVDTQYF
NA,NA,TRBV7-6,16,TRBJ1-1,TGTGCCAGCAGCTACACCTCAACAGGGATGGACACTGAAGCTTTCTTT,CASSYTSTGMDTEAFF
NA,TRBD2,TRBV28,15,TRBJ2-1,TGTGCCAGCAGTTCTTGGACTAGCGGAAACAATGAGCAGTTCTTC,CASSSWTSGNNEQFF
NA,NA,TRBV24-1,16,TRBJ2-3,TGTGCCACCAGTGATGCGGGACTGCTGAGCACAGATACGCAGTATTTT,CATSDAGLLSTDTQYF
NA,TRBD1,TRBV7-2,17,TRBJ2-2,TGTGCCAGCAGTTCCGGACAGGGGGCGCGTGGCACCGGGGAGCTGTTTTTT,CASSSGQGARGTGELFF
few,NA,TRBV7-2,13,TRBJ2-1,TGTGCCAGCAGCTCCCCTCTTGACGATGAGCAGTTCTTC,CASSSPLDDEQFF
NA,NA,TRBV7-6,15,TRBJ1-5,TGTGCCAGCAGCTTAGGGCCGGTGAGCAATCAGCCCCAGCATTTT,CASSLGPVSNQPQHF
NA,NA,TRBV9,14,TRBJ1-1,TGTGCCAGCAGCAGTCGCGATTGGGATTCTGAAGCTTTCTTT,CASSSRDWDSEAFF
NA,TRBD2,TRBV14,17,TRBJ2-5,TGTGCCAGCAGCCCGTTGGCTAGCGGGAGTCTAAGGGAGACCCAGTACTTC,CASSPLASGSLRETQYF
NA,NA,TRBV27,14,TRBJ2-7,TGTGCCAGCAGCCCTCGACTATCTGAATACGAGCAGTACTTC,CASSPRLSEYEQYF
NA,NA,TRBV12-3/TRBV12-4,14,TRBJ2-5,TGTGCCAGCACCATGGGTAGGGGGAGGGAGACCCAGTACTTC,CASTMGRGRETQYF
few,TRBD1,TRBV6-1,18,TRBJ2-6,TGTGCCAGCAGTGCCCGGACAGGGGGCTTTGGTGGGGCCAACGTCCTGACTTTC,CASSARTGGFGGANVLTF
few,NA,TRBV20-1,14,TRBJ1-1,TGCAGTGCTAGGGATAGGTTCATGAACACTGAAGCTTTCTTT,CSARDRFMNTEAFF
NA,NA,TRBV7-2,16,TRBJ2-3,TGTGCCAGCAGCTTCATGGGGGGGGGGCAGCAGGATACGCAGTATTTT,CASSFMGGGQQDTQYF
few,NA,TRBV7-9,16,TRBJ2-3,TGTGCCAGCAGCGCACGACTAGTTAGGGGCACAGATACGCAGTATTTT,CASSARLVRGTDTQYF
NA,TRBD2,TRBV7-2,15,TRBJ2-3,TGTGCCAGCAGCTTATCTAGCGGAGTAGAAGATACGCAGTATTTT,CASSLSSGVEDTQYF
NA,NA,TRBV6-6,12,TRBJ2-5,TGTGCCAGCAGTTTCGAGGGGGTGAAGCAGTACTTC,CASSFEGVKQYF